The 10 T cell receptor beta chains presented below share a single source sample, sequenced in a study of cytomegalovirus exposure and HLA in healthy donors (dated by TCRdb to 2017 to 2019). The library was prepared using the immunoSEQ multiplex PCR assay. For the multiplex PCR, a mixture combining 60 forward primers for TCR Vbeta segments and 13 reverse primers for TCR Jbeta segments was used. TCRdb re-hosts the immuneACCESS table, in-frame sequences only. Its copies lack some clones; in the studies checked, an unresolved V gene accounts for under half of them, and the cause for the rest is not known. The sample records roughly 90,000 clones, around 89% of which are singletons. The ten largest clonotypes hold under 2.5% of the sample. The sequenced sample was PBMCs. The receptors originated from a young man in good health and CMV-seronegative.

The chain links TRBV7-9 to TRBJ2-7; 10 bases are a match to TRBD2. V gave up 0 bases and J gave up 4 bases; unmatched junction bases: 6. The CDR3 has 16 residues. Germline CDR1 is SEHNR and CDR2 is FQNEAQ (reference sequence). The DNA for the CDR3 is TGTGCCAGCAGCTTAGCGCGGACTAGCGGAGCTTACGAGCAGTACTTC. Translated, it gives CASSLARTSGAYEQYF. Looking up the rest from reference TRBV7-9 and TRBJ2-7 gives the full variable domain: DTGVSQNPRHKITKRGQNVTFRCDPISEHNRLYWYRQTLGQGPEFLTYFQNEAQLEKSRLLSDRFSAERPKGSFSTLEIQRTEQGDSAMYLCASSLARTSGAYEQYFGPGTRLTVT.

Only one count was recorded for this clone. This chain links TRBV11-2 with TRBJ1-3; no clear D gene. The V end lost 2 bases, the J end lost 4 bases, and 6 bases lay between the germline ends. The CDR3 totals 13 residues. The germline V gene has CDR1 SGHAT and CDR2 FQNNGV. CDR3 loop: CASSLNWGNTIYF. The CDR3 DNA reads TGTGCCAGCAGCTTAAACTGGGGAAACACCATATATTTT.

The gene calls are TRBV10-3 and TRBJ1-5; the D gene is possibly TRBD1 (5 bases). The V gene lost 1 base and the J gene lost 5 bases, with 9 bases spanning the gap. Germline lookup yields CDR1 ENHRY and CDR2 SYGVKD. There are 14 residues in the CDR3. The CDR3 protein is CAISEWGVDQPQHF. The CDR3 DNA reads TGTGCCATCAGTGAGTGGGGGGTAGATCAGCCCCAGCATTTT.

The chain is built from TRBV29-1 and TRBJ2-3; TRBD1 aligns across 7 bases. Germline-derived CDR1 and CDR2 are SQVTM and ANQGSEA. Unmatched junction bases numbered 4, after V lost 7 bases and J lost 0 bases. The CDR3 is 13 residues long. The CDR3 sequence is CSGGQDSTDTQYF. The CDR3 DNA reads TGCAGCGGCGGACAGGATAGCACAGATACGCAGTATTTT.

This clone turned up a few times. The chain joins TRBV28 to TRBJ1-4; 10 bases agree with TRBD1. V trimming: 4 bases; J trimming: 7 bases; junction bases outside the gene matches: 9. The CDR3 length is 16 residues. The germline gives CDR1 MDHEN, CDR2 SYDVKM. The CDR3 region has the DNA TGTGCCAGCAGTTGGTTCTTGGGACAGGGGTCTGAAAAACTGTTTTTT. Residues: CASSWFLGQGSEKLFF.

The chain's CDR3 is CASKEREGRSYNEQFF. The DNA of the CDR3 is TGTGCCAGTAAGGAACGGGAGGGCCGCTCCTACAATGAGCAGTTCTTC. The J gene is TRBJ2-1, the V gene TRBV19; 8 positions match TRBD2. There are 16 residues in the CDR3. Germline V gene sequence: CDR1 LNHDA, CDR2 SQIVND (reference sequence). The V gene end was trimmed by 7 bases and the J gene end by 0 bases; junction bases not matched to a gene: 8.

The CDR3 region is CASSYPGQGYNEQFF. The CDR3 bases are TGTGCCAGCAGTTACCCGGGACAGGGTTACAATGAGCAGTTCTTC. The chain joins TRBV6-6 to TRBJ2-1, with 9 bases identical to TRBD1. V was pared by 2 bases and J by 4 bases, with 3 bases of the junction left unmatched. Germline V CDR1 and CDR2: MNHNY, SVGAGI (reference sequence). This CDR3 comprises 15 residues.

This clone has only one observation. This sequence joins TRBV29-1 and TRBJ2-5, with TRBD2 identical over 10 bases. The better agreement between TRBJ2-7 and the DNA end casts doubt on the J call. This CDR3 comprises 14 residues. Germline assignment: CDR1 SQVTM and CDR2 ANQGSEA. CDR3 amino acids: CSVRKREGSYEQYF. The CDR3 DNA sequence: TGCAGCGTGCGTAAGCGGGAGGGCTCCTACGAGCAGTACTTC.

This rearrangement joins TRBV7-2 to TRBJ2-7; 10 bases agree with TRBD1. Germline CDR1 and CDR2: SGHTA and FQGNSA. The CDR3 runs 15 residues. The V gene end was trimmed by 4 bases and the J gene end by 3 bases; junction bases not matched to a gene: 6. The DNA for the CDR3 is TGTGCCAGCAGCTCCGGGACAGGGGTCTTCTACGAGCAGTACTTC. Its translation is CASSSGTGVFYEQYF.

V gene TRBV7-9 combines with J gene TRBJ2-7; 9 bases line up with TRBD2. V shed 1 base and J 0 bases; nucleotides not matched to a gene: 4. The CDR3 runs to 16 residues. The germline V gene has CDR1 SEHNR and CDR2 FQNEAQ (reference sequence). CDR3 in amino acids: CASSLVTSGPSYEQYF. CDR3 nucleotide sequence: TGTGCCAGCAGCTTAGTTACTAGCGGGCCCTCCTACGAGCAGTACTTC.